This T cell receptor (beta chain) came from a study of blood T cells in healthy people across ages. General study results and limits: Age showed a roughly linear inverse relationship with TCR beta diversity per million T cells.

The extraction recovered at least 6 micrograms of total RNA per sample. Germline values: CDR1 SGHAT, CDR2 FQNNGV. The CDR3 has 15 amino acids. Trimming pared 1 base from V and 2 bases from J, leaving 9 bases between. Together with a sample-barcoded 5' primer, a J-beta primer mix was included in a second PCR lasting about 6 to 11 cycles. With 12 random nucleotides, a template-switch adaptor tagged each individual cDNA molecule. TCRdb processed the 5' RACE reads anew with MiXCR; each CDR3 protein has one entry. The sample holds about 640,000 distinct CDR3 sequences, approximately 50% seen once. This clonotype was counted a few times. The antigen remains unidentified.

J is TRBJ2-1 and V is TRBV11-2, with D perhaps given as TRBD1 or TRBD2 (6 bases each). Specimen: blood. The TCR comes from a man aged 55 to 70 in good health. The CDR3 DNA reads TGTGCCAGCAGCTTAGGGAGGGGGACCTACAATGAGCAGTTCTTC. This encodes CASSLGRGTYNEQFF.